This T cell receptor beta chain was observed in a study of blood T cell repertoires in COVID-19. The overall study: Whether acute or convalescent, the COVID-19 samples came from the United States, Italy and Spain. T cells, B-cell-depleted T cells, or PBMCs supplied cDNA or gDNA.

The germline gives CDR1 SGHNT, CDR2 YYREEE (reference sequence). This CDR3 is 16 amino acids long. V lost 4 bases, J lost 4 bases, and 10 bases stayed unmatched. In the original processing: Researchers report that nucleated cell counts were estimated from reference gene primer amplification. Sequencing used immunoSEQ multiplex PCR; TCRdb keeps in-frame clones, though not all of them. V and J calls and clone size are as listed in that table; D and trimming were resolved from the DNA. The data show 200,000 to 300,000 clones, about 88% seen once. Sequenced sample: peripheral blood. The clonotype originates from a man aged 30 to 39 with active or convalescent COVID-19. V and J are TRBV5-4 and TRBJ2-3, with 9 bases that match TRBD2. The CDR3: CASSAGRGGNADTQYF. The CDR3 nucleotides read TGTGCCAGCAGCGCGGGGCGGGGGGGCAACGCAGATACGCAGTATTTT.